This is a list of T cell receptor beta chains from one sample in a study of Ad26.COV2.S vaccination and SARS-CoV-2 variants. Repertoires were generated with immunoSEQ multiplex PCR, while TCRdb's copy carries only in-frame clones and drops some. The sample gives around 500,000 clones, approximately 90% of which show up once; about 1.5% is in the top ten. This sample comprised peripheral blood, obtained in a trial of Ad26.COV2.S vaccine versus placebo. These receptors originate from a person aged 18 to 59 who received the Ad26.COV2.S COVID-19 vaccine or a placebo. Each CDR3 is given with its conserved first and last residue. The D gene is left open where the match is weak. Clone size appears in some rows only: once, few, many, or a class for an expanded clone.

length	V	D	J	size	CDR3	DNA
12	TRBV5-4	-	TRBJ2-7	-	CASSVDSYEQYF	TGTGCCAGCAGCGTAGACAGCTACGAGCAGTACTTC
15	TRBV7-6	-	TRBJ2-7	-	CASSPNAGIGYEQYF	TGTGCCAGCAGCCCGAACGCAGGGATTGGCTACGAGCAGTACTTC
15	TRBV7-2	-	TRBJ2-7	-	CASGVASSSSYEQYF	TGTGCCAGCGGGGTTGCGTCCTCAAGCTCCTACGAGCAGTACTTC
15	TRBV4-1	-	TRBJ1-5	-	CASSQGGLADQPQHF	TGCGCCAGCAGCCAAGGTGGCTTGGCGGATCAGCCCCAGCATTTT
15	TRBV5-8	-	TRBJ1-2	-	CASSLWPGNWYGYTF	TGTGCCAGCAGCTTGTGGCCAGGGAATTGGTATGGCTACACCTTC
14	TRBV9	-	TRBJ1-2	-	CASSVAGLNYGYTF	TGTGCCAGCAGCGTAGCCGGGCTCAACTATGGCTACACCTTC
15	TRBV19	TRBD1	TRBJ1-3	-	CASSSPGTGGNTIYF	TGTGCCAGTAGTTCTCCCGGGACAGGGGGAAACACCATATATTTT
12	TRBV10-2	-	TRBJ1-3	-	CASSEAGNTIYF	TGCGCCAGCAGTGAGGCGGGAAACACCATATATTTT
14	TRBV30	-	TRBJ2-3	-	CAWAGLSSTDTQYF	TGTGCCTGGGCGGGCCTTTCTTCCACAGATACGCAGTATTTT
15	TRBV28	TRBD1	TRBJ2-7	-	CASSSGTGFTYEQYF	TGTGCCAGCAGCTCCGGGACAGGGTTTACCTACGAGCAGTACTTC
14	TRBV14	-	TRBJ1-4	-	CASSQVGKNEKLFF	TGTGCCAGCAGCCAAGTAGGGAAGAATGAAAAACTGTTTTTT
12	TRBV5-6	-	TRBJ2-1	-	CASSSPWNEQFF	TGTGCCAGCAGCTCGCCCTGGAATGAGCAGTTCTTC
16	TRBV7-8	TRBD2	TRBJ2-7	once	CASPRSPGGSSYEQYF	TGTGCCAGCCCCCGCAGTCCGGGGGGTAGCTCCTACGAGCAGTACTTC
11	TRBV6-2/TRBV6-3	-	TRBJ1-2	-	CASSYRYGYTF	TGTGCCAGCAGTTATCGGTATGGCTACACCTTC
15	TRBV18	TRBD1	TRBJ2-2	-	CASSPGTGGIGELFF	TGTGCCAGCTCACCAGGGACAGGGGGCATCGGGGAGCTGTTTTTT
13	TRBV18	-	TRBJ2-5	-	CASSPSAKETQYF	TGTGCCAGCTCACCATCGGCGAAAGAGACCCAGTACTTC
15	TRBV5-4	TRBD2	TRBJ2-1	once	CASSLELAGYNEQFF	TGTGCCAGCAGCTTGGAGCTAGCGGGGTACAATGAGCAGTTCTTC
15	TRBV5-1	TRBD1	TRBJ2-7	-	CASSLTGTGGNEQYF	TGCGCCAGCAGCTTAACCGGGACAGGGGGCAACGAGCAGTACTTC
14	TRBV7-9	-	TRBJ2-5	-	CASSLYLLRETQYF	TGTGCCAGCAGCTTATACCTTCTTCGAGAGACCCAGTACTTC
16	TRBV2	-	TRBJ1-4	-	CASSVKGDTTNEKLFF	TGTGCCAGCAGCGTGAAGGGGGACACAACTAATGAAAAACTGTTTTTT
15	TRBV9	-	TRBJ1-4	-	CASSPRGHYPEKLFF	TGTGCCAGCAGCCCACGGGGGCATTACCCTGAAAAACTGTTTTTT
13	TRBV18	-	TRBJ1-2	-	CASSAQSNYGYTF	TGTGCCAGCTCAGCCCAGAGTAACTATGGCTACACCTTC
13	TRBV27	-	TRBJ2-7	-	CASSPSSSYEQYF	TGTGCCAGCAGTCCTTCGAGCTCCTACGAGCAGTACTTC
16	TRBV10-3	-	TRBJ1-2	few	CAIRTGMVGPNYGYTF	TGTGCCATCAGAACCGGCATGGTCGGCCCAAACTATGGCTACACCTTC
16	TRBV13	TRBD2	TRBJ2-7	once	CASSLVIAGGLSEQYF	TGTGCCAGCAGCTTAGTGATAGCGGGGGGTCTAAGCGAGCAGTACTTC
14	TRBV7-2	-	TRBJ1-1	-	CASSSTGVNTEAFF	TGTGCCAGCAGCTCCACAGGTGTGAACACTGAAGCTTTCTTT
16	TRBV13	TRBD2	TRBJ2-1	-	CASNPRGGGPHNEQFF	TGTGCCAGCAATCCAAGGGGCGGGGGGCCACACAATGAGCAGTTCTTC